This T cell receptor beta chain was sequenced for a study of human T cells and chemical hapten exposure. Study at large: Patients' scalps got diphenylcyclopropenone weekly throughout the roughly 23-week study. Broader study findings: Once DPC sensitization occurred, TCRs above 1 in 1000 frequency showed no change. PT1 expanded TCR counts correlated positively with patch test score.

About this clonotype itself: Its antigen is undetermined.

Sample time point: patch test 1, 2 weeks after DPC sensitization. Sample treatment: therapeutic diphenylcyclopropenone sensitization with weekly scalp DPC. The CDR3 contains 15 residues. The germline V gene encodes CDR1 SGHTA and CDR2 FQGNSA. The J segment lost 4 bases and the V segment lost 5 bases, leaving 9 bases of the junction unmatched. TCRdb itself ran the RACE reads through MiXCR, one entry per CDR3 protein. The sample records approximately 77,000 distinct CDR3 sequences, approximately 8% being singletons. The specimen was whole blood, collected in connection with sensitization to the hapten diphenylcyclopropenone (DPC). The V and J genes are TRBV7-2 and TRBJ1-2; 8 positions agree with TRBD1. This TCR derives from a woman aged 25 to 39 with alopecia areata. Some clones in this sample may be carry-over from other donors' samples. The CDR3, as DNA: TGTGCCAGCAGCCTATACAGGGGGGAGGCCTATGGCTACACCTTC. It translates to CASSLYRGEAYGYTF.